This T cell receptor (beta chain) was sequenced for a study of T-cell memory formation after mild COVID-19. For the study at large: Largely, the TCR clusters proved donor specific.

TCRdb recomputed calls from the 5' RACE reads with MiXCR, one row per CDR3 protein. Here the sample spans some 62,000 distinct CDR3 sequences, less than 9.5% being singletons. On this clonotype itself: Antigen: not known.

The V end lost 5 bases, the J end lost 3 bases, and 19 bases lay between the germline ends. Germline V CDR1 and CDR2: SGHTA, FQGNSA. This CDR3 is 16 amino acids long. Study-level points and caveats: Balance between CD4 and CD8 was seen in clones contracting day 15 to 85, and a CD4+ lean was seen in later expanders.

Sequencing used PBMCs or a T cell subset sorted from them (not recorded which). The genes are TRBV7-2 and TRBJ2-5; D gene ambiguous. The TCR originated in a man aged 18 to 29 who had mild COVID-19 (a few samples of this study predate the infection). Cell type and time point are not known. CDR3 amino acids: CASSPNGQPNKETQYF. CDR3 bases: TGTGCCAGCAGCCCGAACGGGCAGCCAAATAAAGAGACCCAGTACTTC.